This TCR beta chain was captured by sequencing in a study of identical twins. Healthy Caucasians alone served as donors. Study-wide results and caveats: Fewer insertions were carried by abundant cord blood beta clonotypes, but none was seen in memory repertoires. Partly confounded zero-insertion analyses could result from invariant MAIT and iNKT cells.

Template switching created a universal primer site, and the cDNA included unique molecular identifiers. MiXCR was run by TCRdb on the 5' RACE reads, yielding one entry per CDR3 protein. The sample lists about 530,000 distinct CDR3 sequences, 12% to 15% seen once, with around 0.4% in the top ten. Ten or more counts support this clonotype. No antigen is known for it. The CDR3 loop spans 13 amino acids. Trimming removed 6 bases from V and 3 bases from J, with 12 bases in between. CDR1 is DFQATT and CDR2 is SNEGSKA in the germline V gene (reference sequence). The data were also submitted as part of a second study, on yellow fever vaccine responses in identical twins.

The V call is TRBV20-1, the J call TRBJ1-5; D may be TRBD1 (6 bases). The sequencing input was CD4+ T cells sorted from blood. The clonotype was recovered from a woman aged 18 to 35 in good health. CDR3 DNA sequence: TGCAGTGCAGAAGGACAGTTCAATCAGCCCCAGCATTTT. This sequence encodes CSAEGQFNQPQHF.